This TCR delta chain comes out of a study of gamma-delta T cells after stem cell transplantation. This clone was observed a few times. Germline-derived CDR1 and CDR2 are TSWWSYY and QGS. Trimming removed 1 base at V and 1 base at J, with 22 bases between. The length of the CDR3 is 20 residues. TCRdb re-processed the RT-PCR reads using CATT. The sample gives about 1,800 delta-chain clones, roughly 17% of which show up once; about 66% is in the top ten. The source of this sequence is a human donor. It is not recorded whose cells these are; they may come from a transplant donor. The sequencing input was gamma-delta T cells. The chain joins TRDV1 to TRDJ2, with unresolved D. The CDR3 DNA sequence: TGTGCTCTTGGGGAACCCCCGAAGAAGCTCGGGAGGGGTTTGACAGCACAACTCTTCTTT. Translated: CALGEPPKKLGRGLTAQLFF.